This T cell receptor beta chain was recovered during a study of cytomegalovirus exposure and HLA in healthy donors. Worth noting for this clone: Its antigen is not known.

PCR amplification relied on 60 Vbeta primers (plus 13 Jbeta primers). Sequencing used immunoSEQ multiplex PCR; TCRdb keeps in-frame clones, though not all of them. Here the sample spans approximately 150,000 clones, 55% to 70% being singletons. Trimming took 4 bases from V and 3 from J, leaving 10 bases between them. The CDR3 consists of 14 residues. Germline V gives CDR1 SGHTA, CDR2 FQGTGA. The study's findings and limits: Later analysis associated a missense DCLRE1C variant with TCR beta V- and J-gene trimming. Across donors, most TCRs were seen rarely, yet some public ones were widespread.

The origin of this receptor is a middle-aged woman in good health and CMV-seropositive. Sequencing used PBMCs. This sequence joins TRBV7-3 and TRBJ1-5; D remains ambiguous. The DNA of the CDR3 is TGTGCCAGCAGCTCAACCGGTCCCAATCAGCCCCAGCATTTT. Its translation is CASSSTGPNQPQHF.